This T cell receptor (beta chain) was profiled in a study of OX40 agonist ivuxolimab in advanced cancers. Clones were sequenced by immunoSEQ multiplex PCR, and TCRdb holds only the in-frame ones, with some missing. Found here are approximately 57,000 clones, approximately 75% of them singletons; the top ten hold 0.75%. The material sequenced was CD4+ or CD8+ T cells sorted from blood, taken in a trial of the OX40 agonist ivuxolimab. The clonotype was recovered from an adult with an advanced solid tumor such as melanoma, head and neck, liver or kidney cancer.

The CDR3 sequence: CASSTLPGNQETQYF. In DNA form, the CDR3 reads TGCGCCAGCAGCACCCTCCCGGGTAACCAAGAGACCCAGTACTTC. The chain uses TRBV5-1 and TRBJ2-5; D remains ambiguous. The CDR3 runs 15 residues. V was shortened by 4 bases and J by 0 bases, with 13 bases between the two germline ends. Germline loops: CDR1 SGHRS, CDR2 YFSETQ.